A single sample gave rise to the 16 T cell receptor beta chains below, sequenced in a study of T cells expressing NK-cell markers. From its re-call of the 5' RACE reads, TCRdb lists each CDR3 protein once, without DNA. The repertoire table contains 300,000 to 500,000 distinct CDR3 sequences. The source material was blood T cells: a sorted CD56 or NKG2C T cell subset, CD4+ or CD8+ T cells, or bulk PBMC T cells (not recorded which). The source is a woman in her forties or fifties in good health.

The chain joins TRBV6-1 to TRBJ1-2; TCRdb gives TRBD1 as the D gene, but with no DNA this cannot be confirmed. CDR3 length equals 14 residues. The germline V gene has CDR1 MNHNS and CDR2 SASEGT. The CDR3: CASSEGQGVEGYTF.

This chain joins TRBV9 and TRBJ2-1; the TCRdb D gene call, TRBD2, has no DNA to confirm it. Germline CDR1 SGDLS, CDR2 YYNGEE. The CDR3 sequence is 17 residues long. The CDR3 region is CASSPLTASPLGNEQFF.

V usage is TRBV6-5 and J usage is TRBJ2-1; the D call of TRBD1 rests on TCRdb alone, since no DNA is present to check it. Germline CDR1 is MNHEY and CDR2 is SVGAGI. The CDR3 loop spans 16 amino acids. CDR3 loop: CASSTYRTTPMGEQFF.

The chain carries TRBV7-6 and TRBJ2-3; the D call from TCRdb, TRBD1, cannot be confirmed without DNA. This CDR3 is 14 amino acids long. CDR1 SGHVS and CDR2 FNYEAQ come from the germline V gene. This CDR3 is CASSFGGGTDTQYF.

V and J are TRBV5-1 and TRBJ2-5; TCRdb names TRBD1, which stays unverified in the absence of DNA. The CDR3 spans 15 residues. In germline, CDR1 is SGHRS, CDR2 YFSETQ. The CDR3 sequence is CASSPSRQREETQYF.

The chain uses TRBV12-3 or TRBV12-4 and TRBJ2-1; TCRdb gives TRBD2 as the D gene, but with no DNA this cannot be confirmed. The CDR3 length is 15 residues. The CDR3 sequence is CASRKLAGQNNEQFF.

The chain joins TRBV6-6 to TRBJ2-5; TCRdb indicates TRBD2, and absent DNA this call remains unverified. Germline V lookup: CDR1 MNHNY, CDR2 SVGAGI (reference sequence). CDR3 size: 17 residues. Here the CDR3 reads CASSYSRGLADEETQYF.

This chain connects TRBV30 to TRBJ2-1; as DNA is missing, the TRBD2 call by TCRdb cannot be tested. There are 15 residues in the CDR3. Per germline, CDR1 GTSNPN and CDR2 SVGIG (reference sequence). The CDR3 region is CAWSPEGTRGDEQFF. Supplemented by reference TRBV30 and TRBJ2-1, the full variable domain reads SQTIHQWPATLVQPVGSPLSLECTVEGTSNPNLYWYRQAAGRGLQLLFYSVGIGQISSEVPQNLSASRPQDRQFILSSKKLLLSDSGFYLCAWSPEGTRGDEQFFGPGTRLTVL.

This sequence joins TRBV5-6 and TRBJ2-5; TCRdb proposes TRBD2, but this gene call is untestable without DNA. This CDR3 comprises 17 residues. CDR1 is SGHDT and CDR2 is YYEEEE in the germline V gene. This chain's CDR3 is CASSLGVEGLAQETQYF.

This chain uses TRBV11-2 with TRBJ2-3; TCRdb gives TRBD1 as the D gene, but with no DNA this cannot be confirmed. The CDR3 is 13 residues long. The germline V gene has CDR1 SGHAT and CDR2 FQNNGV. The CDR3 region is CASSWAGSDTQYF.

The chain combines TRBV3-1 with TRBJ2-2. The CDR3 contains 13 residues. Per germline, CDR1 LGHDT and CDR2 YNNKEL (reference sequence). CDR3 sequence: CASSQANTGELFF.

The V call is TRBV7-3, the J call TRBJ2-6. From germline, CDR1 is SGHTA and CDR2 FQGTGA. The CDR3 runs to 13 residues. CDR3 protein: CASGQGGANVLTF.

The V gene is TRBV24-1, the J gene TRBJ2-1; with no DNA, the TCRdb D assignment of TRBD2 cannot be verified. The CDR3 runs to 19 residues. Germline CDR1 reads KGHDR; CDR2 reads SFDVKD. The CDR3 reads CATSDPARPGLANYNEQFF.

The chain is built from TRBV6-2 or TRBV6-3 and TRBJ2-2; the D call from TCRdb, TRBD2, cannot be confirmed without DNA. From germline, CDR1 is MNHEY and CDR2 SVGEGT. The CDR3 spans 17 residues. This CDR3 reads CASSLHIAGVWTGELFF.

The gene calls are TRBV12-3 or TRBV12-4 and TRBJ2-4. This CDR3 contains 14 residues. CDR3 sequence reads: CASSLSGLGNIQYF.

The chain couples TRBV10-3 to TRBJ2-1; TCRdb reports TRBD2, a call that lacks DNA to check it against. The CDR3 has 17 residues. From germline, CDR1 is ENHRY and CDR2 SYGVKD. CDR3 region: CAISDSSGRAPYNEQFF.